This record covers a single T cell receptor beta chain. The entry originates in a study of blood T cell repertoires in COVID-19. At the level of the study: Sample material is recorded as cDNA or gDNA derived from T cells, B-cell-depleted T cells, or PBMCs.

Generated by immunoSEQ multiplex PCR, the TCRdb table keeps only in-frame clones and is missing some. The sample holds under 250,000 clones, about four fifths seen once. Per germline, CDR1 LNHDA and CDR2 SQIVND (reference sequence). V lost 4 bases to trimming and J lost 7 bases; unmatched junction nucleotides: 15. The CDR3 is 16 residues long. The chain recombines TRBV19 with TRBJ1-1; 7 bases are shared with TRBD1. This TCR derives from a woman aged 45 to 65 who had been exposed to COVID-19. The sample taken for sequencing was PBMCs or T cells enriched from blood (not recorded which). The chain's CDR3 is CASSSRRQGAPGEAFF. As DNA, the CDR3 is TGTGCCAGTAGTAGCCGCAGACAGGGAGCGCCAGGTGAAGCTTTCTTT.